The 13 T cell receptor beta chains listed next were all sequenced from one sample in a study of T cells after yellow fever vaccination. MiXCR, run by TCRdb on the 5' RACE reads, gives a single entry per CDR3 protein. Among almost 600,000 distinct CDR3 sequences listed, approximately 13% were seen once. This specimen was PBMCs, taken on the day of the yellow fever booster vaccination. These receptor sequences come from a man younger than 45 who received the YFV17D yellow fever vaccine.

CDR3 in amino acids: CASAGVKQETQYF. The CDR3 nucleotides are TGTGCCAGCGCGGGGGTCAAGCAAGAGACCCAGTACTTC. The chain recombines TRBV6-1 with TRBJ2-5, with 7 nucleotides matching TRBD2. V was pared by 8 bases and J by 2 bases, with 5 bases of the junction left unmatched. The germline V gene encodes CDR1 MNHNS and CDR2 SASEGT. The CDR3 is made up of 13 amino acids.

This clonotype was counted at least ten times. The V and J genes are TRBV12-3 or TRBV12-4 and TRBJ2-2; D is undetermined. CDR3 length equals 14 residues. With 5 bases removed from V and 4 bases from J, the gap between germline ends came to 11 bases. CDR3 DNA: TGTGCCAGCAGTCCCGAGAGGCTCACCGGGGAGCTGTTTTTT. Its protein is CASSPERLTGELFF.

V is TRBV20-1 and J is TRBJ1-5; no clear D gene. Trimming removed 5 bases from V and 7 bases from J, with 21 bases in between. The length of the CDR3 is 15 residues. CDR1 is DFQATT and CDR2 is SNEGSKA in the germline V gene (reference sequence). CDR3 sequence reads: CSAHPAKNPAQPQHF. The CDR3 coding sequence is TGCAGTGCTCACCCAGCCAAAAACCCAGCCCAGCCCCAGCATTTT.

This sequence joins TRBV1 and TRBJ2-1. TRBV1 is tagged as a pseudogene. CDR3 length: 15 amino acids. CDR3 residues: CTSSQGPAGHNEQFF. The CDR3 DNA sequence: TGCACCAGCAGCCAAGGACCAGCCGGCCACAATGAGCAGTTCTTC.

This clonotype was seen a handful of times. J is TRBJ2-7 and V is TRBV9; 9 nucleotides line up with TRBD1. After removal of 0 bases from V and 1 base from J, the junction contained 14 bases not matched to a gene. Germline V CDR1 and CDR2: SGDLS, YYNGEE. CDR3 size: 19 residues. CDR3 amino acids: CASSVGAGTGSSRSYEQYF. CDR3 nucleotide sequence: TGTGCCAGCAGCGTAGGCGCCGGGACAGGGTCCTCCCGATCCTACGAGCAGTACTTC.

This clonotype has more than one count but fewer than ten. J is TRBJ1-4 and V is TRBV7-2; D unresolved. Per germline, CDR1 SGHTA and CDR2 FQGNSA. The CDR3 runs to 15 residues. V shed 0 bases and J shed 8 bases, with 13 bases lying between them. The CDR3 is CASSLARSGGEKLFF. The CDR3 bases are TGTGCCAGCAGCTTAGCCAGATCGGGAGGGGAAAAACTGTTTTTT. Using reference TRBV7-2 and TRBJ1-4 for the parts outside the CDR3, the full variable domain is GAGVSQSPSNKVTEKGKDVELRCDPISGHTALYWYRQSLGQGLEFLIYFQGNSAPDKSGLPSDRFSAERTGGSVSTLTIQRTQQEDSAVYLCASSLARSGGEKLFFGSGTQLSVL.

This clonotype was seen many times. This rearrangement joins TRBV20-1 to TRBJ2-5; D not certain. CDR1 DFQATT and CDR2 SNEGSKA come from the germline V gene (reference sequence). V lost 2 bases, J lost 4 bases, and 11 bases lay in between. This CDR3 contains 13 residues. The CDR3 DNA follows: TGCAGTGCTAGATTTTTGGGAATAGAGACCCAGTACTTC. Encoded protein: CSARFLGIETQYF.

This clonotype was counted ten times or more. The chain carries TRBV5-1 and TRBJ2-5, with D uncertain. Germline V gives CDR1 SGHRS, CDR2 YFSETQ. The CDR3 extends over 11 amino acids. V was pared by 6 bases and J by 5 bases, with 8 bases between. Here the CDR3 reads CASKASETQYF. The CDR3 DNA is TGCGCCAGCAAGGCCAGCGAGACCCAGTACTTC.

V usage is TRBV20-1 and J usage is TRBJ2-7, with 10 nucleotides matching TRBD2. Germline loops: CDR1 DFQATT, CDR2 SNEGSKA (reference sequence). V lost 3 bases to trimming and J lost 5 bases; unmatched junction nucleotides: 10. The length of the CDR3 is 15 residues. The CDR3 loop reads CSARDPSGRINEQYF. CDR3 bases: TGCAGTGCTAGGGACCCTAGCGGGAGAATCAACGAGCAGTACTTC.

The chain joins TRBV7-9 to TRBJ1-2; TRBD1 is a possible D gene (5 bases). Germline V gives CDR1 SEHNR, CDR2 FQNEAQ (reference sequence). This CDR3 has 13 residues. V lost 5 bases and J lost 8, with 15 bases in between. The CDR3 spells CASSHPGSWGYTF. As DNA, the CDR3 is TGTGCCAGCAGCCATCCAGGGAGTTGGGGCTACACCTTC.

The V gene is TRBV20-1, the J gene TRBJ2-3, with 13 bases aligning to TRBD2. From germline, CDR1 is DFQATT and CDR2 SNEGSKA (reference sequence). The CDR3 length is 21 residues. Germline trimming cut 4 bases from V and 0 bases from J; bases unmatched to any gene: 19. The CDR3 coding sequence is TGCAGTGCTACCCCGGGACTAGCGGGACGAGGGGTTCTGACTAGCACAGATACGCAGTATTTT. Its translation: CSATPGLAGRGVLTSTDTQYF.

The rearrangement joins TRBV19 to TRBJ2-7; TRBD2 agrees at 13 bases. With V trimmed by 5 bases and J by 4 bases, 11 bases remained unmatched. The CDR3 extends over 17 amino acids. The V gene's germline CDR1 is LNHDA and CDR2 SQIVND (reference sequence). The CDR3 loop reads CASSWTSGSVGRYEQYF. The CDR3 region has the DNA TGTGCCAGTAGTTGGACTAGCGGGAGCGTGGGCAGGTACGAGCAGTACTTC.

The CDR3 DNA is TGCAGTGCTAGAAGGAGCCCCGAGACCCAGTACTTC. This sequence encodes CSARRSPETQYF. The V and J genes are TRBV20-1 and TRBJ2-5; D is uncertain. The CDR3 length is 12 residues. V was shortened by 2 bases and J by 5 bases, with 9 bases between the two germline ends. Germline V gene lookup returns CDR1 DFQATT and CDR2 SNEGSKA (reference sequence).